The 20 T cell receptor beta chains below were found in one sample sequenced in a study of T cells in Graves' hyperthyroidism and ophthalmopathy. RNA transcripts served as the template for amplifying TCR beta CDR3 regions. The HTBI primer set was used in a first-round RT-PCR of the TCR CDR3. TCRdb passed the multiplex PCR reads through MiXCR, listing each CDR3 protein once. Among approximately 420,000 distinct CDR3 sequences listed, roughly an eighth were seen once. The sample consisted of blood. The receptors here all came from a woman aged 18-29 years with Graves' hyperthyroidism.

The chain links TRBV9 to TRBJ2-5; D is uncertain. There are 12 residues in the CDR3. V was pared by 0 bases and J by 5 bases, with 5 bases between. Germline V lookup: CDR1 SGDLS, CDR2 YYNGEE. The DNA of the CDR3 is TGTGCCAGCAGCGTAGAGTCGGAGACCCAGTACTTC. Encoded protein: CASSVESETQYF.

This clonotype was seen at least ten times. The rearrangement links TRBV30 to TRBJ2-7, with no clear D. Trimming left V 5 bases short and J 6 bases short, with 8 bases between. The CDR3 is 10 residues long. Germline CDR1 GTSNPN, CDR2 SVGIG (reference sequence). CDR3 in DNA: TGTGCCTGGCGAGGCTCCGAGCAGTACTTC. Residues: CAWRGSEQYF.

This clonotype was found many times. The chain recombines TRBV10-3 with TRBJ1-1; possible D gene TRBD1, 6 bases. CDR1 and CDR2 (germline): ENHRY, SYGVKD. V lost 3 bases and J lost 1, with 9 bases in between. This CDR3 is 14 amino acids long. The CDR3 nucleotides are TGTGCCATCAGTGAAGGAGGGGGGAACACTGAAGCTTTCTTT. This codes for CAISEGGGNTEAFF.

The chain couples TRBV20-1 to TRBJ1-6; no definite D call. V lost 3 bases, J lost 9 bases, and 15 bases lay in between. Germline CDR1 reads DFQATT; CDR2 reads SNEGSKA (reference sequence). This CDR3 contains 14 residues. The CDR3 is CSASVGRGGSPLHF. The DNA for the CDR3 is TGCAGTGCTAGTGTAGGGCGGGGAGGTTCACCCCTCCACTTT.

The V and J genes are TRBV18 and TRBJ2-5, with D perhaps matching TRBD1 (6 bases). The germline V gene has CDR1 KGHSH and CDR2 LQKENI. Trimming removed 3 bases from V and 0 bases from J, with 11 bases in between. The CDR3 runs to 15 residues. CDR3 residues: CASSPGHGNQETQYF. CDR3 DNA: TGTGCCAGCTCACCGGGACACGGGAACCAAGAGACCCAGTACTTC.

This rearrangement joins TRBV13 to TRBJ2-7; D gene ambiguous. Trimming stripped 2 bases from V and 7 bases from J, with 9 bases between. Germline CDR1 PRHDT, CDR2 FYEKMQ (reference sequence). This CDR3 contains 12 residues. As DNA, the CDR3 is TGTGCCAGCAGCTTATTCGCGAGGGAGCAGTACTTC. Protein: CASSLFAREQYF.

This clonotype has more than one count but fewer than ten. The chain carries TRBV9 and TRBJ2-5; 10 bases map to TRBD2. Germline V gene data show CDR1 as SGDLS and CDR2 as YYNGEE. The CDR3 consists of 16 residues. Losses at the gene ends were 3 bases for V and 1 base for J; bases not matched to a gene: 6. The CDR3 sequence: CASSGGTSVAQETQYF. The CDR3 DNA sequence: TGTGCCAGCAGCGGGGGGACTAGCGTCGCCCAAGAGACCCAGTACTTC.

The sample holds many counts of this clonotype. Here the CDR3 DNA reads TGTGCCACCAGCAAAACGTACGGGACACCGGATGGCTACACCTTC. This sequence encodes CATSKTYGTPDGYTF. V and J are TRBV15 and TRBJ1-2; TRBD1 might be the D (6 bases). V shed 4 bases and J shed 6 bases, with 18 bases lying between them. The V gene's germline CDR1 is LNHNV and CDR2 YYDKDF (reference sequence). The CDR3 runs to 15 residues.

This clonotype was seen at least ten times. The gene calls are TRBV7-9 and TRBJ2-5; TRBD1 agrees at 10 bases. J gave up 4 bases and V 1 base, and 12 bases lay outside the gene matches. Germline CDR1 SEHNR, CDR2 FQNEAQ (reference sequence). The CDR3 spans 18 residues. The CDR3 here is CASSLGWARDRGGETQYF. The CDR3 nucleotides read TGTGCCAGCAGCTTAGGGTGGGCCCGGGACAGGGGCGGAGAGACCCAGTACTTC.

DNA of the CDR3: TGTGCCAGTAGTATCGGACAGTACCGATTTCTGTTTTTT. Its protein is CASSIGQYRFLFF. The chain links TRBV19 to TRBJ1-4; TRBD1 is a possible D gene (6 bases). The V gene lost 3 bases and the J gene lost 14 bases, with 16 bases spanning the gap. In germline, CDR1 is LNHDA, CDR2 SQIVND (reference sequence). CDR3 size: 13 residues.

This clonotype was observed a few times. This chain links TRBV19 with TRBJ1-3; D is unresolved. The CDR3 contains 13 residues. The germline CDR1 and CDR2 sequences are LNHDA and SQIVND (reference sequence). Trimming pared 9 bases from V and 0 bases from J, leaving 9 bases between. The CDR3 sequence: CASIQSSGNTIYF. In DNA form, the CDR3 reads TGTGCCAGCATACAGAGCTCTGGAAACACCATATATTTT.

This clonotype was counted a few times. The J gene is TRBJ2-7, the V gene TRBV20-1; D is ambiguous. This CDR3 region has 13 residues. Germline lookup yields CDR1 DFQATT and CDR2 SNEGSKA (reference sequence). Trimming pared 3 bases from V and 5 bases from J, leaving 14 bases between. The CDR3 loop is CSASGPPQDEQYF. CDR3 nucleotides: TGCAGTGCTAGCGGTCCGCCTCAGGACGAGCAGTACTTC.

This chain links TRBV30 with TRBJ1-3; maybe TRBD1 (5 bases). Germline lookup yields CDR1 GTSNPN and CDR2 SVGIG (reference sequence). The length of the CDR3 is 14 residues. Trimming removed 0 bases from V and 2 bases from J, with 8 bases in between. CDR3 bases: TGTGCCTGGAGTGTAAGGGGACCTGGAAACACCATATATTTT. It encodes CAWSVRGPGNTIYF.

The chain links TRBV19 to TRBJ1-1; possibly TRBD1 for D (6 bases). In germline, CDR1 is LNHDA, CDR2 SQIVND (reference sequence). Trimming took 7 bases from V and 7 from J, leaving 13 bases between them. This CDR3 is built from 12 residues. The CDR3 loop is CASNITGSEAFF. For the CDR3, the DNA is TGTGCCAGTAATATTACAGGGAGTGAAGCTTTCTTT.

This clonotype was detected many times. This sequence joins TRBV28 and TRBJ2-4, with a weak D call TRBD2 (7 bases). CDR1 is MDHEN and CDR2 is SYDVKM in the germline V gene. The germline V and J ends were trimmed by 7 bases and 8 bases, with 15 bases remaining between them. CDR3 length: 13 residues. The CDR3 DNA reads TGTGCCAGCATCAAGAGGGGGGGCGACATTCAGTACTTC. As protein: CASIKRGGDIQYF.

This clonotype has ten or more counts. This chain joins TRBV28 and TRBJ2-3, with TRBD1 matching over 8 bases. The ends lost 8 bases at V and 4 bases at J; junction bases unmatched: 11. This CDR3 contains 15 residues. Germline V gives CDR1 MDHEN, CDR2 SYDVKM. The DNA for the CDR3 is TGTGCCAGCTTATCCCGGACAGGGTTGTCAGATACGCAGTATTTT. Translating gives CASLSRTGLSDTQYF.

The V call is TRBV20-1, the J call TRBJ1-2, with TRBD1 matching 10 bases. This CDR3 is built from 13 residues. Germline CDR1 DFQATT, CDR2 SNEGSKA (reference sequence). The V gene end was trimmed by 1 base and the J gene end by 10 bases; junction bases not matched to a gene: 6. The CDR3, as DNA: TGCAGTGCTAGAGTCGGACAGGGGGTCGACTACACCTTC. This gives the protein CSARVGQGVDYTF.

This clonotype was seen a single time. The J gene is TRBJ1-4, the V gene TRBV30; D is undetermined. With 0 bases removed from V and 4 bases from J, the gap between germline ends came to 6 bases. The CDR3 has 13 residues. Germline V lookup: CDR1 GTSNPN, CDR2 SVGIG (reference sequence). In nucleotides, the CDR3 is TGTGCCTGGAGTGTCCTGATTAATGAAAAACTGTTTTTT. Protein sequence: CAWSVLINEKLFF. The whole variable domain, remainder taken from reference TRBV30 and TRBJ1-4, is SQTIHQWPATLVQPVGSPLSLECTVEGTSNPNLYWYRQAAGRGLQLLFYSVGIGQISSEVPQNLSASRPQDRQFILSSKKLLLSDSGFYLCAWSVLINEKLFFGSGTQLSVL.

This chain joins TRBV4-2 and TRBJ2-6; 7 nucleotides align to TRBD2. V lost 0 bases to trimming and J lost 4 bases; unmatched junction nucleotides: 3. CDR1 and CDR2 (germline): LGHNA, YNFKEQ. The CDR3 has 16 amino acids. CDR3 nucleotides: TGTGCCAGCAGCCAAGATGGGGGGGTGGGGGCCAACGTCCTGACTTTC. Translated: CASSQDGGVGANVLTF.

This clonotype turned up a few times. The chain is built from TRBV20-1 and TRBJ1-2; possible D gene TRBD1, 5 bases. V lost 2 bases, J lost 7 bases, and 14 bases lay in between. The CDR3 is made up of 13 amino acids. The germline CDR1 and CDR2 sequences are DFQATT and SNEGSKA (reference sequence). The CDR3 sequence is CSARIVGGTGYTF. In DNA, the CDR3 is TGCAGTGCTAGAATTGTTGGAGGGACTGGCTACACCTTC.